The rows below give T cell receptor beta chains drawn from one sample of a study of identical twins. In TCRdb, the 5' RACE reads were re-called with MiXCR into one record per CDR3 protein. This sample has more than 200,000 distinct CDR3 sequences, with around 9.6% found just once. Sequenced input: memory (CD45RO+) T cells sorted from blood. The receptors stem from a woman aged 18-29 years in good health. The CDR3 runs from the conserved cysteine through the conserved F or W. The order of the fields is D gene, J gene, clone size, V gene, CDR3 DNA, CDR3 protein. D genes are given only for firm matches. Size is omitted from some rows. Given values are once, few, many or a class for expanded clones.

TRBD1 | TRBJ2-1 | few | TRBV7-8 | TGTGCCTCTGGACAGGGGGGCAATGAGCAGTTCTTC | CASGQGGNEQFF
- | TRBJ1-5 | many | TRBV12-3/TRBV12-4 | TGTGCCAGCGCCGGCAGGGATCAGCCCCAGCATTTT | CASAGRDQPQHF
- | TRBJ2-1 | many | TRBV19 | TGTGCCAGTAGTATCAGTCCCCTTACTAGCATCCGGGAGTTCAATGAGCAGTTCTTC | CASSISPLTSIREFNEQFF
TRBD1 | TRBJ2-2 | many | TRBV9 | TGTGCCAGCAGCGTAGTGGGACAGACGAACACCGGGGAGCTGTTTTTT | CASSVVGQTNTGELFF
TRBD1 | TRBJ2-3 | many | TRBV6-2/TRBV6-3 | TGTGCCAGCAGTTCCGGGACAGGGGGAGCAGATACGCAGTATTTT | CASSSGTGGADTQYF
- | TRBJ2-5 | many | TRBV5-4 | TGTGCCAGCAGCTTGGGGAACTCCCAAGAGACCCAGTACTTC | CASSLGNSQETQYF
- | TRBJ2-3 | few | TRBV3-1 | TGTGCCAGCAGCCAACAGCCAGCCACAGATACGCAGTATTTT | CASSQQPATDTQYF
TRBD2 | TRBJ2-2 | many | TRBV20-1 | TGCAGTGCACCGGGACTATCAGGGGAGCTGTTTTTT | CSAPGLSGELFF
- | TRBJ2-1 | few | TRBV7-8 | TGTGCCAGCAGCTTTGTGACCAATGAGCAGTTCTTC | CASSFVTNEQFF
- | TRBJ2-7 | - | TRBV3-1 | TGTGCCAGCAGCCAAGGGTTCGCGGGGTACGAGCAGTACTTC | CASSQGFAGYEQYF
- | TRBJ1-1 | few | TRBV6-1 | TGTGCCAGCAGGGGCCTGGGGCGGGGGACTGAAGCTTTCTTT | CASRGLGRGTEAFF
TRBD2 | TRBJ2-1 | - | TRBV2 | TGTGCCTGCAGTCCGCGGTTGGGGAGCGGGGGAGGGTACAATGAGCAGTTCTTC | CACSPRLGSGGGYNEQFF
- | TRBJ1-4 | - | TRBV20-1 | TGCAGCGTCCCGGGGACTTCTAATGAAAAACTGTTTTTT | CSVPGTSNEKLFF
- | TRBJ1-4 | - | TRBV7-2 | TGTGCCAGCACCCTCGGAGTCGCAACTAATGAAAAACTGTTTTTT | CASTLGVATNEKLFF
TRBD1 | TRBJ2-2 | few | TRBV3-1 | TGTGCCAGCAGCCCGGGACAGGGGGACTCCGGGGAGCTGTTTTTT | CASSPGQGDSGELFF
TRBD2 | TRBJ2-5 | many | TRBV20-1 | TGCAGTGCGACGGCTAGCGGAGGGTTAAAGACCCAGTACTTC | CSATASGGLKTQYF
- | TRBJ2-7 | many | TRBV18 | TGTGCCAGCTCACCCTGGGAGGGGGTCTACGAGCAGTACTTC | CASSPWEGVYEQYF
- | TRBJ1-2 | few | TRBV20-1 | TGCAGTGCTAGTCTCAAGGGATATGGCTACACCTTC | CSASLKGYGYTF
- | TRBJ2-5 | - | TRBV20-1 | TGCAGTGCCCTCCCGTGGGAGACCCAGTACTTC | CSALPWETQYF
- | TRBJ2-7 | few | TRBV5-1 | TGCGCCAGCAGCTTGGGGGGAGGGGGGTCGAACGAGCAGTACTTC | CASSLGGGGSNEQYF
TRBD2 | TRBJ2-3 | few | TRBV18 | TGTGCCAGCTCCTTCCGACTAGCGGTCACAGATACGCAGTATTTT | CASSFRLAVTDTQYF
- | TRBJ1-1 | few | TRBV11-3 | TGTGCCATCAGGGGAAACACTGAAGCTTTCTTT | CAIRGNTEAFF
- | TRBJ1-2 | many | TRBV10-2 | TGCGCCAGCAGTCGGTTCCGGGACGGAGACTATGGCTACACCTTC | CASSRFRDGDYGYTF
TRBD2 | TRBJ2-1 | few | TRBV20-1 | TGCAGTGCTAGAGATCGGACTAGCGGGTTTAGGCAGTTCTTC | CSARDRTSGFRQFF
- | TRBJ2-3 | - | TRBV5-1 | TGCGCCAGCAGCCTAAGGGACCCCGAGTTAGATACGCAGTATTTT | CASSLRDPELDTQYF
- | TRBJ2-6 | few | TRBV11-2 | TGTGCCAGCAGCTTAGGGTCGAGTCGGGCAGGGAGGTTGAGAGGGGCCAACGTCCTGACTTTC | CASSLGSSRAGRLRGANVLTF
TRBD1 | TRBJ1-1 | few | TRBV18 | TGTGCCAGCTCAACCCAGGGACAGTTTGAAGCTTTCTTT | CASSTQGQFEAFF
TRBD1 | TRBJ2-5 | - | TRBV5-4 | TGTGCCAGCAGCGTAGGACAGGGTCGGGCAGAGACCCAGTACTTC | CASSVGQGRAETQYF
- | TRBJ2-7 | many | TRBV28 | TGTGCCAGCACCACAGGGACTATACGAGAGCAGTACTTC | CASTTGTIREQYF
- | TRBJ2-1 | few | TRBV12-5 | TGTGCTAGTGGTCTACTCGGGATCACAGATAATGAGCAGTTCTTC | CASGLLGITDNEQFF
- | TRBJ1-1 | few | TRBV12-3/TRBV12-4 | TGTGCCAGCAGCGCCTCGGACAGGAACACTGAAGCTTTCTTT | CASSASDRNTEAFF
- | TRBJ2-3 | - | TRBV6-5 | TGTGCCAGCATTTTGAGTCATAGCACAGATACGCAGTATTTT | CASILSHSTDTQYF
- | TRBJ2-5 | few | TRBV18 | TGTGCCAGCTCACCACTTAGGGCGGAGACCCAGTACTTC | CASSPLRAETQYF
TRBD2 | TRBJ2-1 | many | TRBV12-3/TRBV12-4 | TGTGCCTCTTGGGATCCCGGGACTAGCGGGGCCCAGTTCTTC | CASWDPGTSGAQFF
TRBD2 | TRBJ2-1 | - | TRBV11-2 | TGTGCCAGCAGCCCAGGAAGACTAGCGGGGCGTTTCAGTAATGAGCAGTTCTTC | CASSPGRLAGRFSNEQFF
TRBD2 | TRBJ2-3 | many | TRBV10-3 | TGTGCCATCAGTCAGGCTGGAGCGGGGACGAGCACAGATACGCAGTATTTT | CAISQAGAGTSTDTQYF
- | TRBJ2-1 | - | TRBV3-1 | TGTGCCAGCACCAAGGAGGTACCGTGGGGACCTGGTAGTGAGCAGTTCTTC | CASTKEVPWGPGSEQFF
TRBD2 | TRBJ2-2 | few | TRBV7-3 | TGTGCCAGCAGCTCGCGGGGGGCCGACACCGGGGAGCTGTTTTTT | CASSSRGADTGELFF
TRBD2 | TRBJ2-3 | - | TRBV20-1 | TGCAGTGCTCGGTTGGCGTTAGCGGGGGGATCTAGCACAGATACGCAGTATTTT | CSARLALAGGSSTDTQYF
TRBD1 | TRBJ2-7 | few | TRBV6-1 | TGTGCCAGCAGGAACGGACAGGGTTCATACGAGCAGTACTTC | CASRNGQGSYEQYF
- | TRBJ1-2 | few | TRBV5-5 | TGTGCCAGCAGCTGGAGGGAGAGCTATGGCTACACCTTC | CASSWRESYGYTF
- | TRBJ1-2 | many | TRBV5-6 | TGTGCCAGCAGCTATTCTCGGGGTTTTGGTGGCTACACCTTC | CASSYSRGFGGYTF
- | TRBJ2-3 | many | TRBV5-8 | TGTGCCAGCAGCCCGAGGCGGGACAGTAGCACAGATACGCAGTATTTT | CASSPRRDSSTDTQYF
- | TRBJ2-7 | many | TRBV7-9 | TGTGCCAGCAGCCTGGACAGCGAGCAGTACTTC | CASSLDSEQYF
TRBD2 | TRBJ2-1 | many | TRBV12-3/TRBV12-4 | TGTGCCAGCAGTTTCGGGGGGAACCTCAATGAGCAGTTCTTC | CASSFGGNLNEQFF
- | TRBJ2-1 | few | TRBV23-1 | TGCGCCGACCTGGGCGGGTCTCCTTGCTCGAGTGAGCAGTTCTTC | CADLGGSPCSSEQFF
TRBD1 | TRBJ1-1 | - | TRBV10-3 | TGTGCCATCAGGATAAGCGGACAGGAGAACACTGAAGCTTTCTTT | CAIRISGQENTEAFF
TRBD2 | TRBJ2-2 | - | TRBV30 | TGTGCCTGGAGGGGACTAGCGGGATCGAACACCGGGGAGCTGTTTTTT | CAWRGLAGSNTGELFF
- | TRBJ1-1 | - | TRBV5-5 | TGTGCCAGCAGCTTGGGCGCGTTTCTGAACACTGAAGCTTTCTTT | CASSLGAFLNTEAFF
TRBD1 | TRBJ2-7 | - | TRBV6-1 | TGTGCCAGCACCTACAGGGGATGGGGCGAGCAGTACTTC | CASTYRGWGEQYF
TRBD2 | TRBJ2-7 | - | TRBV10-3 | TGTGCCATCAATCGGGAGGAGGCGTCCGAGCAGTACTTC | CAINREEASEQYF
- | TRBJ2-1 | few | TRBV5-1 | TGCGCCAGCAGCTTTGGGGTGGTCGGCAATGAGCAGTTCTTC | CASSFGVVGNEQFF
- | TRBJ2-5 | many | TRBV9 | TGTGCCAGCAGCGTAGGGAGCGGGCAAGAGACCCAGTACTTC | CASSVGSGQETQYF
- | TRBJ2-1 | - | TRBV7-2 | TGTGCCAGCAGCCCCAGAGCTATGGGGGCCCGGCAGTTCTTC | CASSPRAMGARQFF
- | TRBJ2-5 | - | TRBV11-2 | TGTGCCAGCACCGATGTGTACCAAGAGACCCAGTACTTC | CASTDVYQETQYF
- | TRBJ2-1 | many | TRBV5-1 | TGCGCCAGCAGCTTGGAGTCCGGGTCTGAGCAGTTCTTC | CASSLESGSEQFF
TRBD2 | TRBJ2-1 | few | TRBV30 | TGTGCCTGGAGTGTAGGTCGACTAGCTTCATCAAATGAGCAGTTCTTC | CAWSVGRLASSNEQFF
TRBD1 | TRBJ1-1 | - | TRBV18 | TGTGCCAGCTCAAGGGACAGGGGCGCTGAAGCTTTCTTT | CASSRDRGAEAFF
- | TRBJ2-2 | - | TRBV13 | TGTGCCAGCAGACGGACAGCTGGAACCGGGGAGCTGTTTTTT | CASRRTAGTGELFF